The next 2 T cell receptor beta chains were all read from a single sample in a study of identifying expanded T cells in peripheral blood. Produced via immunoSEQ multiplex PCR; TCRdb's table is partial and in-frame only. The sample has about 110,000 clones; about 88% are singletons. The sequenced sample consisted of blood. All receptors derive from a person aged 18 to 70 in good health.

Note on this clone: One end of the junction does not line up with germline, which may come from a read error. V usage is TRBV7-3 and J usage is TRBJ2-4; 7 bases are shared with TRBD1. This CDR3 comprises 16 residues. Germline assignment: CDR1 SGHTA and CDR2 FQGTGA. CDR3 in amino acids: CASSLTGARAKNIQYF. The CDR3 DNA follows: TGTGCCAGCAGTTTAACAGGGGCGCGTGCCAAAAACATTCAGTACTTC.

The rearrangement links TRBV6-5 to TRBJ2-2; tentative D call: TRBD2 (6 bases). Per the germline V gene, CDR1 is MNHEY and CDR2 is SVGAGI. V shed 2 bases and J shed 4 bases, with 8 bases lying between them. CDR3 length: 14 residues. The CDR3 nucleotides are TGTGCCAGCAGTTACGGGGGGAGCACCGGGGAGCTGTTTTTT. Its translation: CASSYGGSTGELFF.